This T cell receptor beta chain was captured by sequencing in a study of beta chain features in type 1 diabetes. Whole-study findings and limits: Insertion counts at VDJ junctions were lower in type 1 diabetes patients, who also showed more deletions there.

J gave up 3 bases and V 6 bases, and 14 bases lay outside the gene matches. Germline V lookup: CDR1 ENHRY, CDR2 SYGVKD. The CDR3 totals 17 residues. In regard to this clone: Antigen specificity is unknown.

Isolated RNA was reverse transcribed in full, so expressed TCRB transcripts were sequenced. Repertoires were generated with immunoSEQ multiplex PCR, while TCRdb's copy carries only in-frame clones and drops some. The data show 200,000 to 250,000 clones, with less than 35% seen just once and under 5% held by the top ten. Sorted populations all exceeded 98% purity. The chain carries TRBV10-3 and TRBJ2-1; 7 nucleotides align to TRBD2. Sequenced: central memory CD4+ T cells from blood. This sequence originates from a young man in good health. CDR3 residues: CAIRGLASGEGYNEQFF. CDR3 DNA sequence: TGTGCCATCAGAGGCCTAGCGTCGGGGGAGGGCTACAATGAGCAGTTCTTC.